This T cell receptor (beta chain) originates from a study of cytomegalovirus exposure and HLA in healthy donors. Study context: There were roughly 120 million unique TCR beta sequences, drawn from some 180 million T cells, in an earlier analysis. General study points: It was in a later analysis that TCR association rates were seen to vary by HLA locus, highest for DRB1 and lowest for HLA-C. The study put 150 to 200 TCR beta chains on its list as cytomegalovirus-associated.

Note on this clone: Its antigen is undetermined.

Researchers ran the PCR with 60 Vbeta and 13 Jbeta primers. The data were produced by immunoSEQ multiplex PCR, yet TCRdb's version contains in-frame clones alone and is incomplete. The sample lists around 91,000 clones, roughly 83% seen once, with 2% to 2.5% in the top ten. This CDR3 region has 13 residues. Germline lookup yields CDR1 SNHLY and CDR2 FYNNEI. V gave up 10 bases and J gave up 1 base, with 11 bases separating them. What was sequenced was PBMCs. The V gene is TRBV2, the J gene TRBJ1-5; D is unresolved. This TCR derives from a man aged 18 to 29 in good health and CMV-seronegative. This CDR3 reads CATRRGSNQPQHF. CDR3 DNA: TGTGCCACACGGAGAGGAAGCAATCAGCCCCAGCATTTT.